The rows below give T cell receptor beta chains drawn from one sample of a study of response to subunit inactivated influenza vaccine. TCRdb processed the RT-PCR reads anew with MiXCR; each CDR3 protein has one entry. Altogether over 800,000 distinct CDR3 sequences are present, around 21% being singletons, with the ten largest covering 9.5% to 13%. The input for sequencing was PBMCs from blood, taken approximately 5 days after vaccination. These receptors all stem from a man aged 45-65 years who received an inactivated influenza vaccine. The CDR3 runs from the conserved cysteine through the conserved F or W. Each record gives: D gene, J gene, clone size, V gene, CDR3 protein, CDR3 DNA. D genes are given only for firm matches. Clone size is not always given. Where it is, it says once, few, many or a class for expanded clones.

>NA|TRBJ2-5|few|TRBV12-3/TRBV12-4
CASSSGGIETQYF
TGTGCCAGCAGCAGCGGAGGGATTGAGACCCAGTACTTC
>TRBD2|TRBJ2-3|once|TRBV3-1
CASSQGAGVADTQYF
TGTGCCAGCAGCCAAGGGGCGGGAGTAGCTGATACGCAGTATTTT
>NA|TRBJ2-1|NA|TRBV10-3
CAIRPGTKGGDEQFF
TGTGCCATCAGACCCGGGACAAAGGGTGGCGATGAGCAGTTCTTC
>NA|TRBJ2-5|NA|TRBV11-2
CASSFSTGRQETQYF
TGTGCCAGCAGCTTCTCGACAGGACGACAAGAGACCCAGTACTTC
>TRBD1|TRBJ2-5|few|TRBV6-5
CASSYSRTGGGTQYF
TGTGCCAGCAGTTACTCTAGGACAGGAGGTGGGACCCAGTACTTC
>TRBD2|TRBJ2-1|NA|TRBV5-1
CASSRIAGTYNEQFF
TGCGCCAGCAGCCGGATAGCGGGGACCTACAATGAGCAGTTCTTC
>NA|TRBJ1-6|once|TRBV3-1
CASSQDGAGSPLHF
TGTGCCAGCAGCCAAGACGGGGCAGGTTCACCCCTCCACTTT
>NA|TRBJ2-3|few|TRBV5-1
CASTLTWLQGADTQYF
TGCGCCAGCACCTTAACGTGGCTTCAGGGAGCAGATACGCAGTATTTT
>TRBD2|TRBJ2-7|NA|TRBV20-1
CSAKTGGLDEQYF
TGCAGTGCTAAAACGGGGGGGCTCGACGAGCAGTACTTC
>NA|TRBJ1-1|NA|TRBV4-3
CASSQDLPTDTQNTEAFF
TGCGCCAGCAGCCAAGATCTCCCGACTGACACGCAGAACACTGAAGCTTTCTTT
>NA|TRBJ2-2|few|TRBV4-3
CASSQGGRTNTGELFF
TGCGCCAGCAGCCAAGGGGGACGGACGAACACCGGGGAGCTGTTTTTT
>TRBD2|TRBJ2-1|NA|TRBV20-1
CSALLAGGVDEQFF
TGCAGTGCTCTACTAGCGGGAGGGGTTGATGAGCAGTTCTTC
>TRBD2|TRBJ2-1|NA|TRBV28
CASSLLAGGHNEQFF
TGTGCCAGCAGTTTACTAGCGGGGGGGCACAATGAGCAGTTCTTC
>NA|TRBJ2-3|NA|TRBV12-3/TRBV12-4
CASSQPPLTDTQYF
TGTGCCAGCAGTCAGCCCCCCCTCACAGATACGCAGTATTTT
>NA|TRBJ2-7|NA|TRBV14
CASSHIIGDDEQYF
TGTGCCAGCAGCCACATAATAGGGGATGACGAGCAGTACTTC
>NA|TRBJ2-7|once|TRBV5-1
CASSLAFLTSDSYEQYF
TGCGCCAGCAGCTTGGCCTTTCTAACTAGTGATTCCTACGAGCAGTACTTC
>NA|TRBJ1-1|many|TRBV11-2
CASSLDLTSDLHFF
TGTGCCAGCAGCTTAGATCTAACCTCAGATTTGCATTTCTTT
>TRBD2|TRBJ2-3|few|TRBV5-4
CASSLKLAGATDTQYF
TGTGCCAGCAGCTTGAAACTAGCGGGAGCCACAGATACGCAGTATTTT
>TRBD1|TRBJ1-1|few|TRBV9
CASSPAGTGKSEAFF
TGTGCCAGCAGCCCCGCCGGGACAGGGAAATCAGAAGCTTTCTTT
>TRBD1|TRBJ2-4|NA|TRBV28
CASSFKGTVKNIQYF
TGTGCCAGCAGTTTCAAAGGGACAGTCAAAAACATTCAGTACTTC
>NA|TRBJ2-2|few|TRBV9
CASSVSKRTNTGELFF
TGTGCCAGCAGCGTCTCGAAGCGGACGAACACCGGGGAGCTGTTTTTT
>TRBD2|TRBJ2-7|few|TRBV7-2
CASSNLAELSYEQYF
TGTGCCAGCAGCAATCTAGCGGAACTCTCCTACGAGCAGTACTTC
>TRBD2|TRBJ2-3|NA|TRBV20-1
CSATTPGGGARTQYF
TGCAGTGCTACAACTCCGGGCGGGGGGGCCAGGACGCAGTATTTT
>NA|TRBJ1-5|NA|TRBV20-1
CSARVAANQPQHF
TGCAGTGCTAGAGTGGCAGCCAATCAGCCCCAGCATTTT
>TRBD2|TRBJ2-7|few|TRBV4-3
CASSQDRTSGGREQYF
TGCGCCAGCAGCCAAGACAGGACTAGCGGGGGCCGCGAGCAGTACTTC
>TRBD2|TRBJ2-7|NA|TRBV20-1
CSARDERGVSYEQYF
TGCAGTGCTAGAGATGAACGGGGGGTATCCTACGAGCAGTACTTC
>NA|TRBJ1-2|few|TRBV7-9
CASSALTAKVYGYTF
TGTGCCAGCAGCGCGCTGACAGCGAAAGTGTATGGCTACACCTTC
>NA|TRBJ1-2|few|TRBV27
CASSLQGGGSYGYTF
TGTGCCAGCAGTTTACAGGGAGGAGGGTCCTATGGCTACACCTTC
>TRBD2|TRBJ2-5|NA|TRBV5-1
CASSLGGTKQETQYF
TGCGCCAGCAGCTTGGGAGGGACTAAACAAGAGACCCAGTACTTC
>TRBD2|TRBJ2-3|NA|TRBV9
CASSPFGTSGSAQYF
TGTGCCAGCAGCCCCTTTGGGACTAGCGGGAGCGCGCAGTATTTT
>TRBD1|TRBJ1-1|few|TRBV11-1
CASSTTGGETEAFF
TGTGCCAGCAGCACCACAGGGGGCGAGACTGAAGCTTTCTTT
>NA|TRBJ2-1|NA|TRBV12-3/TRBV12-4
CASKPTGPVYNEQFF
TGTGCCAGCAAACCGACTGGCCCGGTCTACAATGAGCAGTTCTTC
>NA|TRBJ1-5|NA|TRBV10-3
CAISEEGNQPQHF
TGTGCCATCAGTGAAGAAGGTAATCAGCCCCAGCATTTT
>NA|TRBJ1-1|NA|TRBV5-1
CASSLGGVGGTEAFF
TGCGCCAGCAGCTTGGGGGGAGTAGGCGGCACTGAAGCTTTCTTT
>NA|TRBJ1-6|NA|TRBV5-1
CASSMDGYSPLHF
TGCGCCAGCAGCATGGACGGCTATTCACCCCTCCACTTT
>NA|TRBJ2-5|many|TRBV7-8
CASSLLAGLPQETQYF
TGTGCCAGCAGCTTGCTGGCAGGACTCCCCCAAGAGACCCAGTACTTC
>TRBD1|TRBJ2-1|NA|TRBV4-3
CASSQDGTGIRDEQFF
TGCGCCAGCAGCCAAGATGGGACAGGGATTAGGGATGAGCAGTTCTTC
>TRBD2|TRBJ2-1|few|TRBV7-3
CASTPSGGAYNEQFF
TGTGCCAGCACCCCTTCGGGGGGTGCCTACAATGAGCAGTTCTTC
>NA|TRBJ2-3|NA|TRBV4-1
CASSQDVRGAGTDTQYF
TGCGCCAGCAGCCAAGATGTCAGGGGCGCAGGCACAGATACGCAGTATTTT
>NA|TRBJ1-5|few|TRBV20-1
CGKGVGNQPQHF
TGCGGGAAAGGGGTCGGCAATCAGCCCCAGCATTTT
>NA|TRBJ2-5|few|TRBV29-1
CSAGQGSLKETQYF
TGCAGCGCCGGACAAGGGTCCCTTAAAGAGACCCAGTACTTC
>TRBD2|TRBJ2-7|many|TRBV27
CASSFSGRPYEQYF
TGTGCCAGCAGTTTCAGCGGGAGGCCATACGAGCAGTACTTC
>TRBD2|TRBJ2-3|few|TRBV12-3/TRBV12-4
CASSSARGGSTDTQYF
TGTGCCAGCAGTTCAGCCCGGGGGGGGAGCACAGATACGCAGTATTTT
>TRBD1|TRBJ1-1|few|TRBV10-3
CAISERQGLPEAFF
TGTGCCATCAGTGAACGACAGGGTTTGCCTGAAGCTTTCTTT
>NA|TRBJ2-7|many|TRBV7-2
CASSVPGLFYEQYF
TGTGCCAGCAGCGTACCGGGACTGTTCTACGAGCAGTACTTC
>NA|TRBJ2-3|NA|TRBV12-3/TRBV12-4
CACSLAAAVSPSTDTQYF
TGTGCCTGCAGTTTAGCGGCAGCGGTGTCGCCTAGCACAGATACGCAGTATTTT
>NA|TRBJ2-7|few|TRBV6-5
CASSYDGQFGGEQYF
TGTGCCAGCAGTTACGACGGACAGTTCGGTGGCGAGCAGTACTTC
>TRBD1|TRBJ2-1|NA|TRBV14
CASSKTTGLQFF
TGTGCCAGCAGCAAAACGACAGGGCTGCAGTTCTTC
>NA|TRBJ2-5|NA|TRBV28
CASSLHGILETQYF
TGTGCCAGCAGTTTGCATGGAATTTTGGAGACCCAGTACTTC
>NA|TRBJ2-1|NA|TRBV5-1
CASSLSGQQFF
TGCGCCAGCAGCTTGTCGGGACAGCAGTTCTTC
>NA|TRBJ2-1|NA|TRBV6-2/TRBV6-3
CASNEGVTNEQFF
TGTGCCAGCAACGAGGGAGTCACCAATGAGCAGTTCTTC
>NA|TRBJ2-7|NA|TRBV5-1
CASSRSDNYEQYF
TGCGCCAGCAGCCGATCGGACAACTACGAGCAGTACTTC
>NA|TRBJ2-7|few|TRBV6-6
CASSVLVNEQYF
TGTGCCAGCAGTGTCCTAGTTAACGAGCAGTACTTC
>NA|TRBJ2-1|NA|TRBV5-1
CASSGGLGRPNEQFF
TGCGCCAGCAGCGGGGGTCTGGGCAGGCCCAATGAGCAGTTCTTC